These 17 T cell receptor beta chains were sequenced from one sample in a study of cytomegalovirus exposure and HLA in healthy donors. The PCR contained 60 Vbeta and 13 Jbeta primers. The method was immunoSEQ multiplex PCR; TCRdb's version includes in-frame clones alone and lacks a portion of them. The data show roughly 130,000 clones, with 70% to 80% seen just once and approximately 2.9% held by the top ten. The sequencing input was PBMCs. These receptors were taken from a human donor in good health.

Only a few counts were recorded for this clone. This chain joins TRBV2 and TRBJ2-1, with D unclear. The V and J ends lost 11 bases and 5 bases respectively, with 22 bases between them. Per the germline V gene, CDR1 is SNHLY and CDR2 is FYNNEI. This CDR3 is 15 amino acids long. CDR3 residues: CAQSTLERRNNEQFF. DNA of the CDR3: TGTGCCCAAAGCACACTGGAGCGCAGAAACAATGAGCAGTTCTTC.

The chain has TRBV19 and TRBJ1-1; 8 nucleotides align to TRBD1. CDR3 size: 16 residues. Trimming cost V 3 bases and J 7 bases; bases outside gene matches: 13. Germline V gene sequence: CDR1 LNHDA, CDR2 SQIVND (reference sequence). The CDR3 reads CASSILSGQGIGEAFF. The CDR3 DNA sequence: TGTGCCAGTAGTATTCTTTCCGGACAGGGAATTGGTGAAGCTTTCTTT.

The chain has TRBV19 and TRBJ2-5; 14 positions agree with TRBD2. CDR1 and CDR2 from the germline V gene are LNHDA and SQIVND (reference sequence). CDR3 length: 15 amino acids. With 4 bases clipped from V and 4 bases from J, the junction kept 2 bases outside the gene matches. The CDR3 protein is CASSTGLAGGETQYF. In nucleotides, the CDR3 is TGTGCCAGTAGTACCGGACTAGCGGGAGGAGAGACCCAGTACTTC.

V gene TRBV7-3 combines with J gene TRBJ1-1, with a possible D match to TRBD1 (6 bases). The germline CDR1 and CDR2 sequences are SGHTA and FQGTGA. V gave up 3 bases and J gave up 1 base, with 9 bases separating them. This CDR3 region has 14 residues. The CDR3 nucleotides are TGTGCCAGCAGCTTGACAGGTTGGAACACTGAAGCTTTCTTT. Translation: CASSLTGWNTEAFF.

This clone was observed a few times. The chain uses TRBV7-8 and TRBJ2-7, with D possibly being TRBD1 (8 bases). The germline V gene has CDR1 SGHVS and CDR2 FQNEAQ. V gave up 5 bases and J gave up 3 bases, with 14 bases separating them. CDR3 size: 14 residues. The CDR3 DNA reads TGTGCCAGCAGCGGGGGGGACAGGTTCTACGAGCAGTACTTC. Amino acids: CASSGGDRFYEQYF.

The chain is built from TRBV4-1 and TRBJ2-1; maybe TRBD2 (7 bases). V lost 0 bases, J lost 3 bases, and 12 bases lay in between. In germline, CDR1 is MGHRA, CDR2 YSYEKL. This CDR3 contains 16 residues. CDR3 amino acids: CASSQEGGALYNEQFF. The CDR3, as DNA: TGCGCCAGCAGCCAAGAAGGGGGGGCCCTCTACAATGAGCAGTTCTTC.

This clone was detected only once. This same CDR3 is encoded by further DNA sequences in the sample. The chain joins TRBV30 to TRBJ1-3, with D unclear. The CDR3 length is 12 residues. Germline V CDR1 and CDR2: GTSNPN, SVGIG (reference sequence). V was trimmed by 0 bases and J by 4 bases, leaving 4 bases between them. CDR3 amino acids: CAWSVSGNTIYF. CDR3 coding DNA: TGTGCCTGGAGTGTATCGGGAAACACCATATATTTT.

This clone was seen a few times. The chain couples TRBV5-4 to TRBJ2-1, with a weak D call TRBD2 (6 bases). Per the germline V gene, CDR1 is SGHNT and CDR2 is YYREEE (reference sequence). This CDR3 contains 15 residues. Trimming took 0 bases from V and 6 from J, leaving 13 bases between them. Here the CDR3 reads CASSLGRERANEQFF. The CDR3 region has the DNA TGTGCCAGCAGCTTGGGACGGGAGCGGGCCAATGAGCAGTTCTTC.

The chain combines TRBV27 with TRBJ2-7, with 7 bases aligning to TRBD1. The V segment lost 7 bases and the J segment 0 bases; nucleotides outside the gene matches: 3. In germline, CDR1 is MNHEY, CDR2 SMNVEV (reference sequence). This CDR3 is 13 amino acids long. The CDR3 coding sequence is TGTGCCAGCACCGGGACAGACTCCTACGAGCAGTACTTC. Its protein product is CASTGTDSYEQYF.

The V and J genes are TRBV27 and TRBJ1-5; D call uncertain. V shed 2 bases and J shed 5 bases, with 10 bases lying between them. There are 14 residues in the CDR3. Germline-derived CDR1 and CDR2 are MNHEY and SMNVEV (reference sequence). As DNA, the CDR3 is TGTGCCAGCAGTTTAAGGCCCCTAGATCAGCCCCAGCATTTT. Translation: CASSLRPLDQPQHF.

The V call is TRBV7-9, the J call TRBJ2-6; D not resolved. Germline CDR1 SEHNR, CDR2 FQNEAQ (reference sequence). The CDR3 covers 13 residues. V lost 5 bases and J lost 4, with 6 bases in between. DNA for the CDR3: TGTGCCAGCAGCACACAGGGGGCCAACGTCCTGACTTTC. It is translated as CASSTQGANVLTF. The full variable domain, completed using reference TRBV7-9 and TRBJ2-6, is DTGVSQNPRHKITKRGQNVTFRCDPISEHNRLYWYRQTLGQGPEFLTYFQNEAQLEKSRLLSDRFSAERPKGSFSTLEIQRTEQGDSAMYLCASSTQGANVLTFGAGSRLTVL.

This clone was observed a few times. This sequence joins TRBV5-4 and TRBJ2-7; 12 bases fit TRBD1. V trimming: 1 base; J trimming: 6 bases; junction bases outside the gene matches: 5. This CDR3 has 15 residues. Germline V CDR1 and CDR2: SGHNT, YYREEE (reference sequence). In DNA form, the CDR3 reads TGTGCCAGCAGCTTGTTGGGACAGGGGGCACTCGAGCAGTACTTC. Translation: CASSLLGQGALEQYF.

V is TRBV27 and J is TRBJ2-6; D gene ambiguous. Germline CDR1 and CDR2: MNHEY and SMNVEV (reference sequence). V was pared by 5 bases and J by 1 base, with 3 bases between. The CDR3 consists of 13 residues. The CDR3 protein is CASSPSGANVLTF. The CDR3 coding sequence is TGTGCCAGCAGTCCATCTGGGGCCAACGTCCTGACTTTC.

The genes are TRBV5-4 and TRBJ2-7; unclear D gene. CDR3 length: 13 amino acids. CDR1 and CDR2 (germline): SGHNT, YYREEE (reference sequence). The germline V and J ends were trimmed by 0 bases and 3 bases, with 7 bases remaining between them. The CDR3 coding sequence is TGTGCCAGCAGCTTGGGCGGTCTCTACGAGCAGTACTTC. It translates to CASSLGGLYEQYF.

This clone has at least ten counts. This specimen includes other DNA sequences encoding the same CDR3. CDR3 in DNA: TGTGCCAGCAGTTACTCAGCCCGGGGCGAGCAGTACTTC. Translating it yields CASSYSARGEQYF. The rearrangement links TRBV6-5 to TRBJ2-7; a possible D gene is TRBD2 (5 bases). Germline V CDR1 and CDR2: MNHEY, SVGAGI. CDR3 size: 13 residues. Between the trimmed V and J ends, which lost 0 bases and 6 bases, there was a span of 9 bases.

The chain has TRBV4-3 and TRBJ2-2; 7 bases agree with TRBD2. The CDR3 is 12 amino acids. Looked up from germline, CDR1 is LGHNA and CDR2 is YSLEER. After removal of 4 bases from V and 7 bases from J, the junction contained 0 bases not matched to a gene. CDR3 in amino acids: CASSRGGGELFF. Written as DNA, the CDR3 is TGCGCCAGCAGCCGCGGGGGCGGGGAGCTGTTTTTT.

This chain connects TRBV6-5 to TRBJ2-7; perhaps TRBD2 as D (6 bases). V was shortened by 4 bases and J by 4 bases, with 14 bases between the two germline ends. Germline-derived CDR1 and CDR2 are MNHEY and SVGAGI. The length of the CDR3 is 14 residues. CDR3 nucleotide sequence: TGTGCCAGCAGTTCCATGGGACTTTTTTACGAGCAGTACTTC. The encoded protein is CASSSMGLFYEQYF.